The rows below give T cell receptor beta chains drawn from one sample of a study of chemoradiotherapy in HPV16-positive cancers. Here immunoSEQ multiplex PCR was the method, and the copy in TCRdb shows in-frame clones only, minus some. This repertoire shows tens of thousands of clones, 86% found once; its top ten account for 2.1%. Here the sequenced sample was blood, taken from a patient who underwent chemoradiotherapy. The source is a human donor with HPV-associated anogenital cancer. Both conserved end residues are trimmed from each CDR3. The order of the fields is CDR3 protein, J gene, CDR3 length, V gene.

CDR3 protein: ASSLIQILSGNTIY
J gene: TRBJ1-3
CDR3 length: 14
V gene: TRBV5-8

CDR3 protein: ASSLAGIHTTEAF
J gene: TRBJ1-1
CDR3 length: 13
V gene: TRBV7-9

CDR3 protein: ASSAGQGFYEQY
J gene: TRBJ2-7
CDR3 length: 12
V gene: TRBV2

CDR3 protein: ASSYSHWGDQPQH
J gene: TRBJ1-5
CDR3 length: 13
V gene: TRBV6-5

CDR3 protein: ASSLGMTGTGVIYEQY
J gene: TRBJ2-7
CDR3 length: 16
V gene: TRBV5-1

CDR3 protein: ASSSRLGFGYT
J gene: TRBJ1-2
CDR3 length: 11
V gene: TRBV6-5

CDR3 protein: ASSPRGDQPQH
J gene: TRBJ1-5
CDR3 length: 11
V gene: TRBV18

CDR3 protein: ASSVGVYNSPLH
J gene: TRBJ1-6
CDR3 length: 12
V gene: TRBV19

CDR3 protein: ASSSRTGDQPQH
J gene: TRBJ1-5
CDR3 length: 12
V gene: TRBV5-1

CDR3 protein: ASGAGGETEAF
J gene: TRBJ1-1
CDR3 length: 11
V gene: TRBV2

CDR3 protein: ASSLVTSPLTEAF
J gene: TRBJ1-1
CDR3 length: 13
V gene: TRBV13

CDR3 protein: ASSSTSGGDWGKNTQY
J gene: TRBJ2-3
CDR3 length: 16
V gene: TRBV5-5

CDR3 protein: ASSQKLVAGGEKLF
J gene: TRBJ1-4
CDR3 length: 14
V gene: TRBV14

CDR3 protein: ASSQVVGSNEQF
J gene: TRBJ2-1
CDR3 length: 12
V gene: TRBV14

CDR3 protein: ASSIEGTGEGQPQH
J gene: TRBJ1-5
CDR3 length: 14
V gene: TRBV19

CDR3 protein: ASRVETYNEQF
J gene: TRBJ2-1
CDR3 length: 11
V gene: TRBV2

CDR3 protein: ASSFKASGARGEQF
J gene: TRBJ2-1
CDR3 length: 14
V gene: TRBV27

CDR3 protein: ASSWGQGALVAF
J gene: TRBJ1-1
CDR3 length: 12
V gene: TRBV7-2

CDR3 protein: ASSYVGYEQY
J gene: TRBJ2-7
CDR3 length: 10
V gene: TRBV6-6

CDR3 protein: ASSRFGRVTEAF
J gene: TRBJ1-1
CDR3 length: 12
V gene: TRBV4-2

CDR3 protein: ASSPGGGRNQPQH
J gene: TRBJ1-5
CDR3 length: 13
V gene: TRBV2

CDR3 protein: ASSQDPSQPQH
J gene: TRBJ1-5
CDR3 length: 11
V gene: TRBV14

CDR3 protein: ASRTGEKKNSPLH
J gene: TRBJ1-6
CDR3 length: 13
V gene: TRBV12-2

CDR3 protein: ASSFLRDQPQH
J gene: TRBJ1-5
CDR3 length: 11
V gene: TRBV28

CDR3 protein: AISSSGAGYSPLH
J gene: TRBJ1-6
CDR3 length: 13
V gene: TRBV10-3